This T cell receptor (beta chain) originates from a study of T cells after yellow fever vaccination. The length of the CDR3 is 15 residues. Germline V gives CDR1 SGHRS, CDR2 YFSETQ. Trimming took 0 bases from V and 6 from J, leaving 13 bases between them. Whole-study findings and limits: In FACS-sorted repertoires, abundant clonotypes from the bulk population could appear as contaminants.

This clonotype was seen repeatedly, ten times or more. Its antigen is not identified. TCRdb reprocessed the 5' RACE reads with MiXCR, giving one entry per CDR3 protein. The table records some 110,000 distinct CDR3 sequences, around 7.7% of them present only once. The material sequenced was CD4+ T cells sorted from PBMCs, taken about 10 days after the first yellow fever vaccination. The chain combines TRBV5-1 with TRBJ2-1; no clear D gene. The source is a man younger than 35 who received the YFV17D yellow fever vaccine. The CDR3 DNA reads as TGCGCCAGCAGCTTGGGTGGGTTGGTGGGCAATGAGCAGTTCTTC. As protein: CASSLGGLVGNEQFF.